This T cell receptor beta chain was recovered during a study of blood T cell repertoires in COVID-19 (dated by TCRdb to about 2020). Turning to the overall study: Samples from collaborators originated in the United States, Italy and Spain and spanned both the acute and convalescent phases of COVID-19. The repertoires were released in a freely available public database intended as a resource for research on the immune response to SARS-CoV-2. The prospective study material was composed of cDNA or gDNA derived from T cells, B-cell-depleted T cells, or PBMCs. The samples were drawn from two sources: the first 160 participants of the ongoing ImmuneRACE study, and fewer than 1,500 subjects contributed by 6 global collaborators. Where available, HLA class I and class II types were taken from metadata supplied by the sample provider and were not determined by assay-based typing. Nearly every sample came with metadata listing a de-identified subject ID, COVID-19 status, age in years and sex. The dataset comprised deeply sampled blood TCRbeta repertoires from subjects exposed to, actively infected with, or recovered from COVID-19.

At one collaborating source in Seattle, patients were enrolled during active infection and were followed longitudinally through the course of disease. The collaborating institutions used their own protocols to collect whole blood in K2EDTA tubes. For TCRbeta analysis, collaborators shipped samples in one of three forms: frozen whole blood, isolated PBMCs, or DNA extracted from either of those sample types. Comment on this clone: This receptor's antigen is unknown. The sample holds no much larger clone one base away, and base qualities are not on file.

Study-level results and caveats: The amount of clinical and demographic metadata varied by source and participant and was provided uncurated.

From cysteine to phenylalanine, the CDR3 is 15 amino acids long. The only DNA kept is the CDR3, 45 bases in frame from the first base. CDR1 is given as MRHNA and CDR2 as SNTAGT, both from the germline V gene. The V and J ends are trimmed by 2 bases and 2 bases, leaving 12 bases between them. TCRbeta CDR3 regions were amplified from genomic DNA using the immunoSEQ Assay, a bias-controlled multiplex PCR. Per the original workflow: Within the assay, amplification of reference gene primers was used to estimate how many nucleated cells each sample contained. To quantify the absolute abundance of each unique TCRbeta CDR3 rearrangement, sequence reads were collapsed and filtered. Productive Simpson clonality was computed per sample as the square root of Simpson's diversity index over productive rearrangements. Not all clones reach the TCRdb copy of this immuneACCESS table, which keeps in-frame sequences only. Checked studies attribute under half of the gap to unresolved V genes and leave the rest unexplained. The V and J calls and clone size were taken over from that table, and D and trimming were inferred from the DNA. The sample table lists a few hundred thousand clones, less than 90% of them with a count of one. The top ten clones comprise 7.1% of the sample.

Sequenced material: peripheral blood. The chain couples TRBV6-4 to TRBJ1-1; the D segment could be TRBD1, given 5 matching bases. This TCR was sampled from a woman aged 60-75 years with COVID-19, enrolled during active disease. For the CDR3, the sequence is CASSDDSGGNTEAFF. In nucleotides, the sequence is TGTGCCAGCAGTGACGATTCGGGGGGAAACACTGAAGCTTTCTTT.